This TCR beta chain is from a study of cytomegalovirus exposure and HLA in healthy donors. For the study at large: Tens of millions of unique TCRs, all from HLA-typed donors, were included in an early release of the data. Points from the study as a whole: Previously analyzed data showed that most TCR beta V segments were productive at a frequency of about 90% or about 30%. TCR beta V- and J-gene trimming was later associated with a missense DCLRE1C variant. A later analysis by the authors found several of the most significant clusters apparently linked to common viral pathogens.

Both 60 Vbeta primers and 13 Jbeta primers went into the PCR. Some clones are missing from TCRdb's copy, which holds only in-frame ones; the method was immunoSEQ multiplex PCR. The data hold roughly 170,000 clones, with around 79% observed a single time. This clone came up a few times. Its antigen is not identified. The CDR3 is made up of 12 amino acids. With 2 bases clipped from V and 7 bases from J, the junction kept 3 bases outside the gene matches. The germline V gene has CDR1 GTSNPN and CDR2 SVGIG (reference sequence). The V and J genes are TRBV30 and TRBJ1-2; 8 bases map to TRBD1. Sequences were obtained from PBMCs. The TCR comes from a female donor in good health and CMV-seronegative. As DNA, the CDR3 is TGTGCCTGGAGTAAGGGGACAGGTGGCTACACCTTC. It encodes CAWSKGTGGYTF.